The rows below give T cell receptor beta chains drawn from one sample of a study of a mutant IDH1 vaccine in newly diagnosed glioma. Only in-frame clones appear in the TCRdb table, and some are missing; sequencing was by immunoSEQ multiplex PCR. The sample includes about 88,000 clones, approximately 80% of them seen just once. The sample consisted of PBMCs, taken from a glioma patient treated with radiotherapy, temozolomide or both. Every receptor here comes from a man in his forties or fifties with glioma. Some clones in this sample may be carry-over from other donors' samples. CDR3s include the opening cysteine and the closing phenylalanine or tryptophan. D genes are given only for firm matches. A clone size is listed for some rows: how often the clone was seen (once, few, many), or a class if it is expanded.

>TRBJ2-1|TRBV2|TRBD2|.
CASSAFPPSGSYNEQFF
TGTGCCAGCAGTGCTTTCCCCCCTAGCGGCTCCTACAATGAGCAGTTCTTC
>TRBJ1-1|TRBV27|.|.
CASRENTEAFF
TGTGCCAGCAGGGAGAACACTGAAGCTTTCTTT
>TRBJ1-2|TRBV30|.|.
CAWLQGAYGYTF
TGTGCCTGGTTACAGGGTGCATATGGCTACACCTTC
>TRBJ2-3|TRBV5-1|.|.
CASSLDADTQYF
TGCGCCAGCAGCTTGGATGCAGATACGCAGTATTTT
>TRBJ2-3|TRBV5-4|TRBD2|.
CASSSRLAGGTDTQYF
TGTGCCAGCAGCTCTAGACTAGCGGGGGGCACAGATACGCAGTATTTT
>TRBJ2-1|TRBV6-6|.|once
CASSAIYEQFF
TGTGCCAGCAGTGCTATATATGAGCAGTTCTTC
>TRBJ1-6|TRBV5-4|.|.
CASSLAGGVGQNSPLHF
TGTGCCAGCAGCTTGGCGGGAGGGGTGGGGCAGAATTCACCCCTCCACTTT
>TRBJ2-1|TRBV30|.|.
CAWKSTAGPFF
TGTGCCTGGAAGTCGACCGCGGGGCCGTTCTTC
>TRBJ2-6|TRBV10-3|.|.
CAISERGLQGTGAGANVLTF
TGTGCCATCAGTGAGAGGGGGCTACAGGGCACGGGGGCTGGGGCCAACGTCCTGACTTTC
>TRBJ2-1|TRBV30|.|.
CAWRFSAWGEQFF
TGTGCCTGGAGGTTCTCTGCTTGGGGTGAGCAGTTCTTC
>TRBJ1-2|TRBV2|.|.
CAGDGGTSFNYGYTF
TGTGCTGGGGACGGAGGGACCTCCTTTAACTATGGCTACACCTTC
>TRBJ2-3|TRBV6-1|.|.
CASPSRDTQYF
TGTGCCAGCCCCTCCCGGGATACGCAGTATTTT
>TRBJ1-6|TRBV2|.|.
CASSDRGGSYNSPLHF
TGTGCCAGCAGTGATCGAGGGGGCTCCTATAATTCACCCCTCCACTTT
>TRBJ1-1|TRBV29-1|TRBD1|.
CSVEEGAGNTEAFF
TGCAGCGTTGAGGAGGGGGCAGGGAACACTGAAGCTTTCTTT
>TRBJ1-5|TRBV4-1|.|.
CASSQPILRRDLRNQPQHF
TGCGCCAGCAGCCAGCCCATTCTCCGGCGGGACCTTCGCAATCAGCCCCAGCATTTT
>TRBJ2-5|TRBV5-1|.|.
CASSSLGGVGETQYF
TGCGCCAGCAGCTCCTTAGGGGGGGTTGGTGAGACCCAGTACTTC
>TRBJ1-6|TRBV6-5|.|.
CASSSSRYSYNSPLHF
TGTGCCAGCAGTTCGTCCAGGTACTCCTATAATTCACCCCTCCACTTT
>TRBJ2-3|TRBV6-1|.|.
CASTTTDTQYF
TGTGCCAGCACCACGACAGATACGCAGTATTTT
>TRBJ1-1|TRBV6-1|.|.
CASRDSTEAFF
TGTGCCAGCAGGGACAGTACTGAAGCTTTCTTT
>TRBJ2-3|TRBV5-1|TRBD2|.
CASRAGGATDTQYF
TGCGCCAGCAGAGCGGGGGGGGCCACAGATACGCAGTATTTT
>TRBJ2-3|TRBV10-3|TRBD2|.
CAISGTLSGEQYF
TGTGCCATCAGTGGGACCCTGAGCGGGGAACAGTATTTT
>TRBJ1-4|TRBV7-9|TRBD1|.
CASSFGTVNEKLFF
TGTGCCAGCAGCTTCGGGACAGTTAATGAAAAACTGTTTTTT
>TRBJ1-2|TRBV5-1|.|.
CASSFGGSYGYTF
TGCGCCAGCAGCTTCGGGGGTTCCTATGGCTACACCTTC
>TRBJ1-1|TRBV9|TRBD1|.
CASSVLTGSGNTEAFF
TGTGCCAGCAGCGTCCTGACAGGGTCGGGGAACACTGAAGCTTTCTTT
>TRBJ1-4|TRBV6-6|.|.
CASSSRGANEKLFF
TGTGCCAGCAGTTCCAGGGGAGCTAATGAAAAACTGTTTTTT
>TRBJ1-4|TRBV14|.|.
CASSHGGWGDEKLFF
TGTGCCAGCAGCCATGGGGGCTGGGGAGATGAAAAACTGTTTTTT
>TRBJ1-1|TRBV6-5|TRBD1|.
CASSSTRTGSRTEAFF
TGTGCCAGCAGTTCAACCCGGACAGGCTCAAGGACTGAAGCTTTCTTT
>TRBJ2-1|TRBV19|.|many
CARWYRVNEQFF
TGTGCCCGTTGGTACCGCGTTAATGAGCAGTTCTTC
>TRBJ2-7|TRBV10-3|TRBD2|few
CAISDPPSGLYEQYF
TGTGCCATCAGTGATCCGCCTAGCGGACTCTACGAGCAGTACTTC
>TRBJ1-5|TRBV2|TRBD1|.
CASSGWTGGQPQHF
TGTGCCAGCAGTGGGTGGACAGGGGGTCAGCCCCAGCATTTT
>TRBJ2-7|TRBV29-1|.|.
CSVERVGEDREYF
TGCAGCGTTGAAAGGGTGGGAGAGGACAGAGAGTACTTC
>TRBJ2-7|TRBV11-1|TRBD1|.
CASSPKGAVHEQYF
TGTGCCAGCAGCCCGAAGGGGGCGGTCCACGAGCAGTACTTC
>TRBJ1-2|TRBV6-5|.|.
CASSDRLGYTF
TGTGCCAGCAGTGACAGGCTGGGCTACACCTTC
>TRBJ1-1|TRBV7-8|TRBD1|.
CASSSNRGLNAEAFF
TGTGCCAGCAGCTCGAACAGGGGTCTCAACGCGGAAGCTTTCTTT
>TRBJ1-1|TRBV20-1|.|.
CSARTSREAFF
TGCAGTGCTAGAACGTCCCGCGAAGCTTTCTTT
>TRBJ1-5|TRBV18|.|.
CASSHDRPPDQPQHF
TGTGCCAGCTCGCATGACAGGCCCCCGGATCAGCCCCAGCATTTT
>TRBJ1-4|TRBV18|.|.
CASSRDYTTNEKLFF
TGTGCCAGCTCACGGGATTACACAACTAATGAAAAACTGTTTTTT
>TRBJ1-2|TRBV6-1|.|.
CASSKAQGYGYTF
TGTGCCAGCAGCAAGGCACAGGGCTATGGCTACACCTTC
>TRBJ2-7|TRBV5-1|.|.
CASSLTDHEQYF
TGCGCCAGCAGCTTGACAGACCACGAGCAGTACTTC
>TRBJ1-5|TRBV19|TRBD1|once
CASSLDRGLSNQPQHF
TGTGCCAGTAGTTTGGACAGGGGACTTAGCAATCAGCCCCAGCATTTT
>TRBJ2-7|TRBV29-1|.|.
CSVEDDLSYEQYF
TGCAGCGTTGAAGATGATCTGAGCTACGAGCAGTACTTC
>TRBJ1-6|TRBV30|.|.
CAWSVPRLPRNSPLHF
TGTGCCTGGAGTGTACCCCGCCTCCCGCGTAATTCACCCCTCCACTTT
>TRBJ2-6|TRBV6-1|.|.
CASSYRVSGANVLTF
TGTGCCAGCAGCTACAGGGTCTCTGGGGCCAACGTCCTGACTTTC
>TRBJ1-1|TRBV14|.|few
CASSRFMNTEAFF
TGTGCCAGCAGCCGATTTATGAACACTGAAGCTTTCTTT
>TRBJ1-1|TRBV25-1|.|.
CASSELLNTEAFF
TGTGCCAGCAGTGAATTGCTGAACACTGAAGCTTTCTTT
>TRBJ1-2|TRBV5-6|TRBD1|.
CASSLEAGTGHYGYTF
TGTGCCAGCAGCTTGGAGGCAGGGACAGGACACTATGGCTACACCTTC
>TRBJ2-3|TRBV5-6|.|.
CASSLGRFTDTQYF
TGTGCCAGCAGCCTCGGACGATTCACAGATACGCAGTATTTT
>TRBJ1-4|TRBV5-1|.|.
CASSWTAGTNEKLFF
TGCGCCAGCAGCTGGACGGCCGGCACTAATGAAAAACTGTTTTTT
>TRBJ2-7|TRBV23-1|TRBD1|once
CASSQCSRDRGNEQYF
TGCGCCAGCAGTCAATGTAGCCGGGACAGGGGGAACGAGCAGTACTTC
>TRBJ2-5|TRBV19|TRBD2|.
CASSMGSGGGETQYF
TGTGCCAGTAGTATGGGCAGCGGGGGAGGAGAGACCCAGTACTTC
>TRBJ2-3|TRBV6-4|.|once
CASSDLPGGDTQYF
TGTGCCAGCAGTGACCTCCCAGGAGGGGATACGCAGTATTTT
>TRBJ2-5|TRBV5-1|TRBD1|.
CASPEGTGTGVTETQYF
TGCGCCAGCCCCGAGGGGACCGGGACAGGGGTTACAGAGACCCAGTACTTC